Listed below are T cell receptor beta chains from one sample, sequenced in a study of blood T cells in healthy people across ages. Using its own MiXCR run on the 5' RACE reads, TCRdb lists one record per CDR3 protein. The repertoire holds approximately 1.5 million distinct CDR3 sequences, roughly 32% seen once, with approximately 11% in the top ten. The specimen was blood. All receptors derive from a woman aged 25-40 years in good health. CDR3s include the opening cysteine and the closing phenylalanine or tryptophan. The D gene is left open where the match is weak. A row's size may be missing; if present it is once, few, many or a size class.

-	few	TRBJ1-2	TRBV3-1	CASSQRIPNYGYTF	TGTGCCAGCAGCCAGAGGATTCCTAACTATGGCTACACCTTC
TRBD2	-	TRBJ2-1	TRBV3-1	CASSQNPPGLDCNEQFF	TGTGCCAGCAGCCAGAACCCCCCGGGACTAGACTGCAATGAGCAGTTCTTC
TRBD2	many	TRBJ2-7	TRBV4-1	CASSQGDYLSSYEQYF	TGCGCCAGCAGCCAAGGGGACTACCTGAGCTCCTACGAGCAGTACTTC
-	-	TRBJ2-7	TRBV11-2	CASSLARISHEQYF	TGTGCCAGCAGCCTGGCCAGAATCTCCCACGAGCAGTACTTC
-	many	TRBJ2-6	TRBV7-3	CASSNRVSGANVLTF	TGTGCCAGCAGCAACAGGGTCTCTGGGGCCAACGTCCTGACTTTC
-	few	TRBJ1-2	TRBV4-1	CASSDRDLLNYGYTF	TGCGCCAGCAGCGACCGGGACCTACTTAACTATGGCTACACCTTC
TRBD1	-	TRBJ2-1	TRBV27	CATRLGQSSYNEQFF	TGCGCCACCAGACTGGGACAGAGCTCCTACAATGAGCAGTTCTTC
-	few	TRBJ1-1	TRBV7-9	CASSTLFGATEAFF	TGTGCCAGCAGCACTCTATTCGGGGCCACTGAAGCTTTCTTT
-	-	TRBJ2-7	TRBV9	CASSADWNSYEQYF	TGTGCCAGCAGCGCAGACTGGAACTCCTACGAGCAGTACTTC
-	-	TRBJ2-1	TRBV11-2	CASSPRTGRYEQFF	TGTGCCAGCAGCCCCCGGACTGGTCGGTATGAGCAGTTCTTC
-	-	TRBJ1-2	TRBV27	CASSFAAVNYGYTF	TGTGCCAGCAGTTTCGCCGCGGTTAACTATGGCTACACCTTC
-	-	TRBJ1-5	TRBV20-1	CSARFGRNSNQPQHF	TGCAGCGCTAGATTCGGAAGAAATAGCAATCAGCCCCAGCATTTT
TRBD1	-	TRBJ2-4	TRBV27	CASRRQGVWEQYF	TGTGCCAGCAGGCGACAGGGAGTATGGGAGCAGTACTTC
TRBD1	few	TRBJ2-2	TRBV20-1	CSAKDRQGPLLNTGELFF	TGCAGTGCCAAAGACCGACAGGGCCCCTTATTAAACACCGGGGAGCTGTTTTTT
-	few	TRBJ2-2	TRBV4-2	CASSQEPERKNTGELFF	TGTGCCAGCAGCCAAGAGCCGGAGCGGAAGAACACCGGGGAGCTGTTTTTT
-	once	TRBJ2-5	TRBV5-1	CASSLVGRVKETQYF	TGCGCCAGCAGCTTGGTAGGCAGGGTAAAGGAGACCCAGTACTTC
-	-	TRBJ1-5	TRBV3-1	CASSQGLLGSQPQHF	TGTGCCAGCAGCCAGGGACTCCTGGGCAGTCAGCCCCAGCATTTT
TRBD2	-	TRBJ2-7	TRBV12-3/TRBV12-4	CASSPIAGGLSYEQYF	TGTGCCAGCAGTCCAATAGCGGGGGGGCTTTCGTACGAGCAGTACTTC
-	-	TRBJ2-7	TRBV15	CTTSRALEDSYEQYF	TGTACCACCAGCAGAGCTCTAGAGGACTCCTACGAGCAGTACTTC
TRBD2	few	TRBJ2-7	TRBV3-1	CASSQGVSLRLAAYEQYF	TGTGCCAGCAGCCAAGGAGTATCTTTGCGGCTAGCGGCGTACGAGCAGTACTTC
-	few	TRBJ2-1	TRBV30	CAWSGRRTGWDEQFF	TGTGCCTGGAGTGGGCGTAGGACCGGCTGGGATGAGCAGTTCTTC
TRBD2	few	TRBJ2-2	TRBV3-1	CASSLASGSYGELFF	TGTGCCAGCAGCCTGGCTAGCGGGAGTTATGGGGAGCTGTTTTTT
-	once	TRBJ1-1	TRBV30	CAWSRQDSGYEAFF	TGTGCCTGGAGTCGACAGGACAGTGGATATGAAGCTTTCTTT
-	few	TRBJ1-1	TRBV9	CASSVDVGKGEGTEAFF	TGTGCCAGCAGCGTAGATGTGGGTAAAGGGGAGGGCACTGAAGCTTTCTTT
TRBD2	many	TRBJ2-1	TRBV11-1	CASSTGLGDNEQFF	TGTGCCAGCAGCACAGGACTAGGTGACAATGAGCAGTTCTTC
-	-	TRBJ2-2	TRBV5-6	CASSLYMAGEIVGELFF	TGTGCCAGCAGCTTGTATATGGCAGGGGAAATCGTCGGGGAGCTGTTTTTT
-	-	TRBJ2-3	TRBV9	CASSVGRATDTQYF	TGTGCCAGCAGCGTAGGCAGGGCGACAGATACGCAGTATTTT
-	many	TRBJ2-4	TRBV4-1	CASSQEGIRIAKNIQYF	TGCGCCAGCAGCCAAGAGGGGATCCGGATAGCCAAAAACATTCAGTACTTC
-	-	TRBJ2-3	TRBV20-1	CSAIPPAGKGWSTDTQYF	TGCAGTGCAATTCCCCCCGCCGGGAAGGGGTGGTCCACAGATACGCAGTATTTT
-	-	TRBJ2-1	TRBV9	CASSVGGWNEQFF	TGTGCCAGCAGCGTAGGGGGGTGGAATGAGCAGTTCTTC
-	few	TRBJ2-1	TRBV6-1	CASSQDQSSYNEQFF	TGTGCCAGCAGCCAAGACCAAAGCTCCTACAATGAGCAGTTCTTC
-	-	TRBJ2-6	TRBV27	CASRTRRASSGANVLTF	TGTGCCAGCAGGACCCGCAGGGCAAGCTCTGGGGCCAACGTCCTGACTTTC
-	-	TRBJ2-3	TRBV5-8	CASSLSETTTHFSTDTQCF	TGTGCCAGCAGCTTGTCGGAGACAACTACTCACTTTAGCACAGATACGCAGTGTTTT